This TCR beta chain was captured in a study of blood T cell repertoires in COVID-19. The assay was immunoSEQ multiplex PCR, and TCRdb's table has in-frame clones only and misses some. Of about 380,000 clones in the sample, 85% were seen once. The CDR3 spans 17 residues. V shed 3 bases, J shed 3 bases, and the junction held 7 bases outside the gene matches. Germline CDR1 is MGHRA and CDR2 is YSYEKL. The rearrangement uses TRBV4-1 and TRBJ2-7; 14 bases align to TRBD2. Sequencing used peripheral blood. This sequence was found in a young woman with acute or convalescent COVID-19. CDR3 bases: TGCGCCAGCAGCCACTCCGCCGGGACTAGCGGGGGCTACGAGCAGTACTTC. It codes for CASSHSAGTSGGYEQYF.